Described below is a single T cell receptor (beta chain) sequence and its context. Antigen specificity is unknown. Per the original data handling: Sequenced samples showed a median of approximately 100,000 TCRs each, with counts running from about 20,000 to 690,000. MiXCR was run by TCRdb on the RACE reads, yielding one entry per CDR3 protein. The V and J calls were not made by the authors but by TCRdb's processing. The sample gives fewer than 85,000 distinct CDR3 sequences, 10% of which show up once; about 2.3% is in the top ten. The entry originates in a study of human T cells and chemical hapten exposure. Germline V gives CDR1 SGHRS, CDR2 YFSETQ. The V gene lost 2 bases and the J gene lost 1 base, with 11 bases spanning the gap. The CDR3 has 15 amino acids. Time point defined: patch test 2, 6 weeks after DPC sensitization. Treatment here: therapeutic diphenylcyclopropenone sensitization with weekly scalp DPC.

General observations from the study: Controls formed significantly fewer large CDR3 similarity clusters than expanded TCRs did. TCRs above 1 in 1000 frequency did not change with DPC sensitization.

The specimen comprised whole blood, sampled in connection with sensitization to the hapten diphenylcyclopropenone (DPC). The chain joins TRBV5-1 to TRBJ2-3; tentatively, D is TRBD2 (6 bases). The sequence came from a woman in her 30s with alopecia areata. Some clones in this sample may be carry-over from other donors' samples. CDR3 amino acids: CASSFGGGGTDTQYF. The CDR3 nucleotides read TGCGCCAGCAGCTTCGGCGGAGGGGGCACAGATACGCAGTATTTT.